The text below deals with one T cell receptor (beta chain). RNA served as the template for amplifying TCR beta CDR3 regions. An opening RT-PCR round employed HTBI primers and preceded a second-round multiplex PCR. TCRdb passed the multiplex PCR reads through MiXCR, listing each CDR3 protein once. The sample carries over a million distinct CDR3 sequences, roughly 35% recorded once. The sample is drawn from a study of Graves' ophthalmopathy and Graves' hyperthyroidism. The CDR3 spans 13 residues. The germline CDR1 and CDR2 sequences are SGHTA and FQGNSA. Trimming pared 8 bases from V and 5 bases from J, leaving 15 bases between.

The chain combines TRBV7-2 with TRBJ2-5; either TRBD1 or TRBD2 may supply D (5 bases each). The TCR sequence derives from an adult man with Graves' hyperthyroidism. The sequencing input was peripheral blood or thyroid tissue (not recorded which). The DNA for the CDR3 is TGTGCCAGCTCCCGGAGAGGGACGGAGACCCAGTACTTC. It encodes CASSRRGTETQYF.